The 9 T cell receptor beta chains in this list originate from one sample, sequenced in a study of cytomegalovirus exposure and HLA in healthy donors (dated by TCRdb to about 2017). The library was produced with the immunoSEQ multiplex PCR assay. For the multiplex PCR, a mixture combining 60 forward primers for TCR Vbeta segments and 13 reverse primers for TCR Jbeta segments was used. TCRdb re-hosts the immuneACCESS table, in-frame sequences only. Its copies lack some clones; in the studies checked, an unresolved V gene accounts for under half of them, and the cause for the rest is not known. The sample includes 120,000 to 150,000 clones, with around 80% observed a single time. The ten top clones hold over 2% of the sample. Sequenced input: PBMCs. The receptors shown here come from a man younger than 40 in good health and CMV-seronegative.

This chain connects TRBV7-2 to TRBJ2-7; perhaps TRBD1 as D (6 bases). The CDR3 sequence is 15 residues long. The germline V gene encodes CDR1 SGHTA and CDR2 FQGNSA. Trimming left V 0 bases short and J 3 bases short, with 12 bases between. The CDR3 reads CASSLAWDISYEQYF. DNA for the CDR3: TGTGCCAGCAGCTTAGCGTGGGACATCAGCTACGAGCAGTACTTC.

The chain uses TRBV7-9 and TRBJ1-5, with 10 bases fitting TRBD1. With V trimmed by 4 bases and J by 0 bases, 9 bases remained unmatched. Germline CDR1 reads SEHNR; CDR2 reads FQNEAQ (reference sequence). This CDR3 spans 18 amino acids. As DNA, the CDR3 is TGTGCCAGCAGCTCCCAAGACAGGGGGCGAATTAGCAATCAGCCCCAGCATTTT. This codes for CASSSQDRGRISNQPQHF.

The CDR3 loop is CASSLGQAKAGELFF. CDR3 bases: TGTGCCAGCAGCTTAGGACAGGCGAAGGCCGGGGAGCTGTTTTTT. This sequence joins TRBV11-1 and TRBJ2-2; D perhaps matches TRBD1 (6 bases). CDR1 and CDR2 (germline): SGHAT, FQDESV (reference sequence). The germline V and J ends were trimmed by 1 base and 6 bases, with 12 bases remaining between them. The CDR3 sequence is 15 residues long.

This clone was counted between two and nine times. This CDR3 reads CASRVQGWTEAFF. In nucleotides, the CDR3 is TGTGCCAGCAGAGTACAGGGTTGGACTGAAGCTTTCTTT. This sequence joins TRBV6-5 and TRBJ1-1, with D possibly being TRBD1 (6 bases). CDR1 and CDR2 from the germline V gene are MNHEY and SVGAGI. Trimming shortened V by 6 bases and J by 5 bases, and 13 bases separated the two germline ends. CDR3 length equals 13 residues.

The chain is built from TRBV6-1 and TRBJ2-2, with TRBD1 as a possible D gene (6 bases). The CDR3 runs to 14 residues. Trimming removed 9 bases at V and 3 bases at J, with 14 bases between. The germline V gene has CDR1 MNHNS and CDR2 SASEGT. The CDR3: CASNRDTYTGELFF. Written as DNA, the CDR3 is TGTGCCAGTAACCGGGACACATACACCGGGGAGCTGTTTTTT.

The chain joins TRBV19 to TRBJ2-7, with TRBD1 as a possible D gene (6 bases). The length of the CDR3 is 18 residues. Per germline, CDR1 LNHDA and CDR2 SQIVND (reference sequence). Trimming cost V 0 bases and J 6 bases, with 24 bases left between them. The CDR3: CASSIEFYPQGSSTEQYF. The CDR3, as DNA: TGTGCCAGTAGTATAGAGTTTTACCCGCAGGGGAGCTCTACCGAGCAGTACTTC.

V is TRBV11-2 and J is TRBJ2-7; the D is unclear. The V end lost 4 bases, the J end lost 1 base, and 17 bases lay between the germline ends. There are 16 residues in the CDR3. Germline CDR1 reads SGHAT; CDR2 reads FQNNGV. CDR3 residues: CASSSRAVYLSYEQYF. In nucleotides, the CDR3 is TGTGCCAGCAGCTCCCGCGCGGTGTACCTTTCCTACGAGCAGTACTTC.

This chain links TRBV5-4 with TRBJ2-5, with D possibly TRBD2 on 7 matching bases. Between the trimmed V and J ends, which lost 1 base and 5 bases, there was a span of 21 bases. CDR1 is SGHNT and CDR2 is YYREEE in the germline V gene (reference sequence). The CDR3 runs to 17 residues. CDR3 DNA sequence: TGTGCCAGCAGCTTGTGGTTTGATGGCGGCGGGGGCGAGACCCAGTACTTC. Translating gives CASSLWFDGGGGETQYF.

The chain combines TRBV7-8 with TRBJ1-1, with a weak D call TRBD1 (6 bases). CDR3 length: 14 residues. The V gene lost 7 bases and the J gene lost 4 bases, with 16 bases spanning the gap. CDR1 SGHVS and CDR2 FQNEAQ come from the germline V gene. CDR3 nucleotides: TGTGCCAGCACCCTAAGGGGGGGTGTCACTGAAGCTTTCTTT. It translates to CASTLRGGVTEAFF.